This TCR beta chain was captured by sequencing in a study of T-cell memory formation after mild COVID-19. Study-level findings and limits: CD4/CD8 balance held among clones contracting day 15 to 85, and later expanders leaned CD4+. There was no confirmation that second-wave clones peaking on day 37 were SARS-CoV-2 specific. CM and EM subsets held most contracting CD4+ clones; EMRA held CD8+ ones.

Turning to this clonotype: Its antigen is not known.

Germline CDR1 is MGHRA and CDR2 is YSYEKL. This CDR3 contains 18 residues. V was pared by 4 bases and J by 0 bases, with 8 bases of the junction left unmatched. Via MiXCR, TCRdb re-called the 5' RACE reads, giving one row per CDR3 protein. Among fewer than 400,000 distinct CDR3 sequences listed, 10% to 15% were seen once. The origin of this receptor is a man younger than 30 who had mild COVID-19 (a few samples of this study predate the infection). Cell type and time point are not known. The genes are TRBV4-1 and TRBJ2-3; 12 bases match TRBD2. The sample comprised PBMCs or a T cell subset sorted from them (not recorded which). The CDR3: CASSPRLGLAGSTDTQYF. The CDR3 DNA sequence: TGCGCCAGCAGCCCCCGGCTCGGACTAGCGGGGAGCACAGATACGCAGTATTTT.